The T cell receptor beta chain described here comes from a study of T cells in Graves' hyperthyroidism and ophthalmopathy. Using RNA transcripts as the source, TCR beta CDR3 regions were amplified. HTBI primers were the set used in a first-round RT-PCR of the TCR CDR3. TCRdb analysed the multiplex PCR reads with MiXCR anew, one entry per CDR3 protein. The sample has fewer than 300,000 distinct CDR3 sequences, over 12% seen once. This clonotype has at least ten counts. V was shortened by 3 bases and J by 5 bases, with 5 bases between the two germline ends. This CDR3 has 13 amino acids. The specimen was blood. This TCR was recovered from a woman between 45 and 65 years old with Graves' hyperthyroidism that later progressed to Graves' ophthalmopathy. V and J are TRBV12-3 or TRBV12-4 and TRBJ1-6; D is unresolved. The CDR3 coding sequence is TGTGCCAGCAGTTTGAACCATAATTCACCCCTCCACTTT. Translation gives CASSLNHNSPLHF.